The 10 T cell receptor beta chains presented below share a single source sample, sequenced in a study of cytomegalovirus exposure and HLA in healthy donors (dated by TCRdb to about 2017). Libraries were made using the immunoSEQ multiplex PCR assay. The table comes from immuneACCESS by way of TCRdb, which keeps in-frame sequences with V and J called. Part of the clones is missing from these tables; in studies checked, under half for an unresolved V gene and the rest for unknown reasons. The sample has about 73,000 clones on record, 90% to 95% of them singletons. Over 3% of the sample is held by the ten biggest clonotypes. The sample taken for sequencing was PBMCs. The receptor set was obtained from a man aged 18 to 30 in good health and CMV-seronegative.

The chain carries TRBV4-1 and TRBJ1-1; D gene ambiguous. The germline CDR1 and CDR2 sequences are MGHRA and YSYEKL. V lost 0 bases, J lost 7 bases, and 12 bases lay in between. This CDR3 has 14 amino acids. The CDR3 DNA sequence: TGCGCCAGCAGCCAAGATCTTGGGCGGGGTGAAGCTTTCTTT. It codes for CASSQDLGRGEAFF.

The V call is TRBV15, the J call TRBJ2-2, with TRBD2 matching 14 bases. This CDR3 comprises 18 residues. J gave up 4 bases and V 8 bases, and 12 bases lay outside the gene matches. The germline CDR1 and CDR2 sequences are LNHNV and YYDKDF (reference sequence). The CDR3 DNA reads as TGTGCCACCCACAAGATAGGGACTAGCGGGGGTTTCACCGGGGAGCTGTTTTTT. Amino acid sequence: CATHKIGTSGGFTGELFF. The variable domain in full, completed from reference TRBV15 and TRBJ2-2, reads DAMVIQNPRYQVTQFGKPVTLSCSQTLNHNVMYWYQQKSSQAPKLLFHYYDKDFNNEADTPDNFQSRRPNTSFCFLDIRSPGLGDTAMYLCATHKIGTSGGFTGELFFGEGSRLTVL.

This chain links TRBV30 with TRBJ2-1; D is perhaps TRBD2 (6 bases). CDR1 and CDR2 (germline): GTSNPN, SVGIG (reference sequence). Trimming took off 0 bases at V and 8 bases at J, with 8 bases between the two ends. This CDR3 region has 12 residues. The DNA of the CDR3 is TGTGCCTGGAGTGTACGCGGGGATGAGCAGTTCTTC. Its translation: CAWSVRGDEQFF. Looking up the rest from reference TRBV30 and TRBJ2-1 gives the full variable domain: SQTIHQWPATLVQPVGSPLSLECTVEGTSNPNLYWYRQAAGRGLQLLFYSVGIGQISSEVPQNLSASRPQDRQFILSSKKLLLSDSGFYLCAWSVRGDEQFFGPGTRLTVL.

This rearrangement joins TRBV19 to TRBJ2-7; 8 bases fit TRBD1. The CDR3 has 13 amino acids. CDR1 and CDR2 from the germline V gene are LNHDA and SQIVND (reference sequence). J was trimmed by 0 bases and V by 7 bases; bases with no gene match: 2. The CDR3 DNA follows: TGTGCCAGTATCGGGACAGGCTCCTACGAGCAGTACTTC. It is translated as CASIGTGSYEQYF.

This clone appeared a single time. The V and J genes are TRBV7-8 and TRBJ1-5; D remains ambiguous. The CDR3 length is 14 residues. Trimming stripped 5 bases from V and 4 bases from J, with 12 bases between. Per germline, CDR1 SGHVS and CDR2 FQNEAQ. In nucleotides, the CDR3 is TGTGCCAGCAGCCTCCTGCGGCTAAATCAGCCCCAGCATTTT. It codes for CASSLLRLNQPQHF.

The chain links TRBV6-1 to TRBJ2-7, with TRBD1 matching over 8 bases. V was pared by 9 bases and J by 4 bases, with 14 bases of the junction left unmatched. The germline CDR1 and CDR2 sequences are MNHNS and SASEGT. The CDR3 runs 15 residues. The CDR3, as DNA: TGTGCCAGTATTTTGGGGACAGGACCCTGGTACGAGCAGTACTTC. Its translation is CASILGTGPWYEQYF.

The chain joins TRBV5-4 to TRBJ1-6; D unresolved. Germline V gene sequence: CDR1 SGHNT, CDR2 YYREEE (reference sequence). Trimming removed 0 bases from V and 2 bases from J, with 6 bases in between. This CDR3 has 15 amino acids. For the CDR3, the DNA is TGTGCCAGCAGCTTGGCGCCTACCTATAATTCACCCCTCCACTTT. It yields the protein CASSLAPTYNSPLHF.

V usage is TRBV4-3 and J usage is TRBJ1-1; D not certain. The germline V and J ends were trimmed by 7 bases and 3 bases, with 18 bases remaining between them. The length of the CDR3 is 15 residues. The V gene's germline CDR1 is LGHNA and CDR2 YSLEER. The CDR3 loop reads CASTHDGHGDTEAFF. The CDR3 DNA follows: TGCGCCAGCACCCACGACGGCCACGGGGACACTGAAGCTTTCTTT.

This rearrangement joins TRBV9 to TRBJ2-3; D is uncertain. Germline V gene data show CDR1 as SGDLS and CDR2 as YYNGEE. CDR3 length equals 14 residues. With 4 bases removed from V and 0 bases from J, the gap between germline ends came to 9 bases. CDR3 loop: CASSKAASTDTQYF. Written as DNA, the CDR3 is TGTGCCAGCAGCAAGGCGGCGAGCACAGATACGCAGTATTTT.

The rearrangement joins TRBV5-1 to TRBJ2-3; no definite D call. V was cut by 0 bases and J by 3 bases, with 20 bases left in between. The CDR3 consists of 18 residues. Germline V gene sequence: CDR1 SGHRS, CDR2 YFSETQ. CDR3 sequence reads: CASSLALMTDTITDTQYF. The CDR3 coding sequence is TGCGCCAGCAGCTTGGCCCTTATGACGGATACTATAACAGATACGCAGTATTTT.